The 4 T cell receptor beta chains listed next were all sequenced from one sample in a study of T-cell reconstitution after alpha-beta-depleted transplantation in children. Construction of the TCRbeta library involved unique molecular identifiers. TCRdb processed the PCR reads anew with MiXCR; each CDR3 protein has one entry. Of some 500,000 distinct CDR3 sequences listed, 15% to 20% are singletons. Material: PBMCs from the stem cell graft donor, obtained from the stem cell graft. The receptors were sampled from a human donor who donated a stem cell graft to a child with acute lymphoblastic leukemia.

This clonotype was counted only a few times. The chain has TRBV7-8 and TRBJ2-3, with D possibly being TRBD1 or TRBD2 (5 bases each). There are 15 residues in the CDR3. V was clipped by 5 bases and J by 0 bases, with 12 bases between them. Germline lookup yields CDR1 SGHVS and CDR2 FQNEAQ. The CDR3 spells CASSIPGRSTDTQYF. The CDR3 DNA sequence: TGTGCCAGCAGCATTCCGGGACGGAGCACAGATACGCAGTATTTT.

The J gene is TRBJ2-1, the V gene TRBV5-6; D is ambiguous. The CDR3 runs 14 residues. V lost 6 bases to trimming and J lost 0 bases, with 10 bases between them. CDR1 SGHDT and CDR2 YYEEEE come from the germline V gene. The CDR3 DNA sequence: TGTGCCAGCACCACGATTGCCTCCTACAATGAGCAGTTCTTC. The encoded protein is CASTTIASYNEQFF.

The sample holds a few counts of this clonotype. The chain links TRBV20-1 to TRBJ1-6, with 7 bases aligning to TRBD1. The CDR3 runs to 15 residues. Germline CDR1 DFQATT, CDR2 SNEGSKA (reference sequence). The trim removed 1 base at V and 11 bases at J, leaving 11 bases unmatched. As DNA, the CDR3 is TGCAGTGCTAGAGTCCCAGGGGGACCGGCCCCACCCCTCCACTTT. It codes for CSARVPGGPAPPLHF.

The chain combines TRBV5-6 with TRBJ1-1; TRBD1 matches at 7 bases. The CDR3 is made up of 15 amino acids. V lost 4 bases to trimming and J lost 3 bases; unmatched junction nucleotides: 9. Germline V CDR1 and CDR2: SGHDT, YYEEEE. CDR3 amino acids: CASSRRTGWDTEAFF. The CDR3 nucleotides read TGTGCCAGCAGCCGACGGACAGGTTGGGACACTGAAGCTTTCTTT.